This T cell receptor (beta chain) was documented in a study of regulatory T cells in long-lasting Graves disease. In building TCR beta libraries, iRepertoire HTBI primers were used together with Arm-PCR of CDR3 regions. TCRdb reprocessed the multiplex PCR reads with MiXCR, giving one entry per CDR3 protein. There are roughly 500,000 distinct CDR3 sequences in the sample; around a fifth occur only once, and around 13% lies in the top ten. Time point denoted: persistent/refractory GD, antithyroid drugs over 5 years with positive TRAb. PBMC-extracted RNA yielded the TCR library. This clonotype was seen repeatedly, ten times or more. The CDR3 length is 14 residues. The J segment lost 6 bases and the V segment lost 6 bases, leaving 10 bases of the junction unmatched. Germline V lookup: CDR1 DFQATT, CDR2 SNEGSKA (reference sequence).

This specimen consisted of peripheral blood mononuclear cells (PBMCs), obtained when the disease was refractory, from a patient treated with antithyroid drugs. The clonotype was recovered from a female donor with Graves disease. The gene calls are TRBV20-1 and TRBJ2-1, with 8 bases aligning to TRBD2. CDR3 in amino acids: CSARRGGSVNEQFF. The DNA for the CDR3 is TGCAGTGCGCGCCGGGGGGGGTCGGTCAATGAGCAGTTCTTC.